These 13 T cell receptor beta chains were all obtained from the same sample, sequenced in a study of OX40 agonist ivuxolimab in advanced cancers. Using immunoSEQ multiplex PCR, the repertoire was profiled, and TCRdb retains in-frame clones only, with some absent. Among roughly 93,000 clones listed, about 80% were seen once. The sample here was CD4+ or CD8+ T cells sorted from blood, taken in a trial of the OX40 agonist ivuxolimab. The receptors were gathered from an adult with an advanced solid tumor such as melanoma, head and neck, liver or kidney cancer.

V gene TRBV27 combines with J gene TRBJ1-4, with D uncertain. This CDR3 spans 12 amino acids. Trimming stripped 1 base from V and 13 bases from J, with 10 bases between. Germline CDR1 MNHEY, CDR2 SMNVEV (reference sequence). The CDR3 is CASSLWGRGLFF. Written as DNA, the CDR3 is TGTGCCAGCAGTTTATGGGGTCGAGGACTGTTTTTT. Together with reference TRBV27 and TRBJ1-4, the CDR3 gives the full variable domain: EAQVTQNPRYLITVTGKKLTVTCSQNMNHEYMSWYRQDPGLGLRQIYYSMNVEVTDKGDVPEGYKVSRKEKRNFPLILESPSPNQTSLYFCASSLWGRGLFFGSGTQLSVL.

There are a few counts of this clone. J is TRBJ2-7 and V is TRBV7-8, with 9 bases aligning to TRBD2. CDR1 is SGHVS, CDR2 FQNEAQ, per germline. J lost 2 bases, V lost 2 bases, and 16 bases had no gene match. The CDR3 totals 19 residues. The CDR3 spells CASSLRERGASGMTYEQYF. Here the CDR3 DNA reads TGTGCCAGCAGCTTAAGGGAGAGGGGGGCTAGCGGGATGACCTACGAGCAGTACTTC.

The chain links TRBV29-1 to TRBJ2-7, with a tentative D call TRBD1 (6 bases). V gave up 6 bases and J gave up 2 bases, with 14 bases separating them. Germline CDR1 and CDR2: SQVTM and ANQGSEA. The CDR3 has 13 residues. The CDR3 nucleotides read TGCAGCGTGCGACGGACAGCCGCCTACGAGCAGTACTTC. It is translated as CSVRRTAAYEQYF.

The chain links TRBV2 to TRBJ1-4, with D possibly matching TRBD1 (5 bases). The CDR3 covers 14 residues. V was trimmed by 4 bases and J by 7 bases, leaving 13 bases between them. CDR1 and CDR2 (germline): SNHLY, FYNNEI. Here the CDR3 reads CASSGAMGGEKLFF. The DNA for the CDR3 is TGTGCCAGCAGTGGGGCCATGGGGGGTGAAAAACTGTTTTTT. Full variable domain (rest looked up from reference TRBV2 and TRBJ1-4): EPEVTQTPSHQVTQMGQEVILRCVPISNHLYFYWYRQILGQKVEFLVSFYNNEISEKSEIFDDQFSVERPDGSNFTLKIRSTKLEDSAMYFCASSGAMGGEKLFFGSGTQLSVL.

The chain uses TRBV11-2 and TRBJ2-7; weak D call: TRBD2 (5 bases). CDR1 is SGHAT and CDR2 is FQNNGV in the germline V gene. The CDR3 contains 12 residues. V shed 10 bases and J shed 4 bases, with 14 bases lying between them. The CDR3 protein is CATAGTEYEQYF. Here the CDR3 DNA reads TGTGCCACCGCGGGTACGGAATACGAGCAGTACTTC.

A single count supports this clone. The chain is built from TRBV4-1 and TRBJ2-5; 9 positions match TRBD1. The DNA end is a closer match to TRBJ2-7, so the J assignment may be wrong. Germline V gene lookup returns CDR1 MGHRA and CDR2 YSYEKL. The CDR3 sequence is 15 residues long. The CDR3 here is CASSQEQGAPLEQYF. CDR3 sequence (DNA): TGCGCCAGCAGCCAAGAACAGGGGGCCCCCCTCGAGCAGTACTTC.

This sequence joins TRBV19 and TRBJ2-7; D is perhaps TRBD1 (5 bases). Trimming took off 4 bases at V and 3 bases at J, with 16 bases between the two ends. Germline V gene sequence: CDR1 LNHDA, CDR2 SQIVND (reference sequence). The CDR3 is made up of 15 amino acids. CDR3 bases: TGTGCCAGTAGTACCCTGGACAAACCGGGCTACGAGCAGTACTTC. This codes for CASSTLDKPGYEQYF.

This clone was seen just once. CDR3 nucleotide sequence: TGCGCCAGCAGCTTGGCCAGGGGGCCCAATTCACCCCTCCACTTT. Translation: CASSLARGPNSPLHF. The V gene is TRBV5-1, the J gene TRBJ1-6; TRBD1 agrees at 8 bases. J lost 7 bases, V lost 0 bases, and 3 bases had no gene match. From germline, CDR1 is SGHRS and CDR2 YFSETQ. This CDR3 has 15 amino acids.

This CDR3 is CASSLSGMNTEAFF. The CDR3 DNA is TGTGCCAGCAGTTTAAGTGGGATGAACACTGAAGCTTTCTTT. The rearrangement uses TRBV27 and TRBJ1-1; D gene uncertain. CDR1 is MNHEY and CDR2 is SMNVEV in the germline V gene (reference sequence). CDR3 length: 14 amino acids. V was shortened by 2 bases and J by 0 bases, with 7 bases between the two germline ends.

The CDR3 reads CASGLDRASGGANEQFF. CDR3 sequence (DNA): TGTGCTAGTGGTTTGGACAGGGCTAGCGGGGGGGCTAATGAGCAGTTCTTC. This sequence joins TRBV12-5 and TRBJ2-1, with 12 nucleotides matching TRBD2. Trimming at V came to 1 base and at J to 7 bases, leaving 8 bases not matched to a gene. The CDR3 consists of 17 residues. CDR1 and CDR2 from the germline V gene are LGHNT and FRNRAP. Based on the CDR3 plus reference TRBV12-5 and TRBJ2-1, the full variable domain is DARVTQTPRHKVTEMGQEVTMRCQPILGHNTVFWYRQTMMQGLELLAYFRNRAPLDDSGMPKDRFSAEMPDATLATLKIQPSEPRDSAVYFCASGLDRASGGANEQFFGPGTRLTVL.

In this sample, this clone turned up once. The V and J genes are TRBV11-2 and TRBJ2-7; possibly TRBD1 or TRBD2 for D (7 bases each). The germline V gene encodes CDR1 SGHAT and CDR2 FQNNGV. This CDR3 is built from 16 residues. The V end was cut by 1 base, the J end by 9 bases, with 22 bases between. The CDR3 protein is CASSLVLGEGALGQYF. CDR3 DNA: TGTGCCAGCAGCTTAGTCCTGGGGGAGGGGGCACTTGGGCAGTACTTC.

The chain has TRBV2 and TRBJ1-2; possible D gene TRBD1, 5 bases. CDR1 SNHLY and CDR2 FYNNEI come from the germline V gene. The CDR3 totals 14 residues. V shed 5 bases and J shed 4 bases, with 14 bases lying between them. CDR3 coding DNA: TGTGCCAGCAGTCTCGAAGGACATATCTATGGCTACACCTTC. This translates into CASSLEGHIYGYTF. The full variable domain, its missing parts supplied by reference TRBV2 and TRBJ1-2, is EPEVTQTPSHQVTQMGQEVILRCVPISNHLYFYWYRQILGQKVEFLVSFYNNEISEKSEIFDDQFSVERPDGSNFTLKIRSTKLEDSAMYFCASSLEGHIYGYTFGSGTRLTVV.

The V gene is TRBV10-3, the J gene TRBJ1-2; unclear D gene. Trimming took off 5 bases at V and 6 bases at J, with 16 bases between the two ends. This CDR3 has 14 amino acids. Germline V CDR1 and CDR2: ENHRY, SYGVKD. The CDR3 reads CAISTTYSSNGYTF. CDR3 DNA sequence: TGTGCCATCAGTACGACGTACTCCAGTAATGGCTACACCTTC.